This entry lists 7 T cell receptor beta chains sequenced from one sample in a study of T cell repertoires in ileal Crohn's disease. Described time point: neoterminal ileum biopsy at postoperative endoscopy, about 6 months after surgery. The data were produced by immunoSEQ multiplex PCR, yet TCRdb's version contains in-frame clones alone and is incomplete. The table records approximately 11,000 clones, 55% to 80% of them present only once. The material sequenced was ileal tissue. The receptors derive from an adult with Crohn's disease.

V and J are TRBV19 and TRBJ2-1; 13 bases match TRBD2. This CDR3 region has 16 residues. Germline V CDR1 and CDR2: LNHDA, SQIVND (reference sequence). With 5 bases clipped from V and 4 bases from J, the junction kept 5 bases outside the gene matches. The chain's CDR3 is CASSFRLAGGYNEQFF. CDR3 DNA: TGTGCCAGTAGTTTCCGACTAGCGGGAGGTTACAATGAGCAGTTCTTC.

This clone was seen more than once but under ten times. In DNA form, the CDR3 reads TGTGCCAGCAGCGACCCCCGGGAGGTTGGGACAGATACGCAGTATTTT. Translating it yields CASSDPREVGTDTQYF. The genes are TRBV14 and TRBJ2-3, with TRBD2 matching over 7 bases. V lost 5 bases and J lost 3; bases outside the gene matches: 11. Germline lookup yields CDR1 SGHDN and CDR2 FVKESK. The CDR3 consists of 16 residues. Full variable domain (missing parts from reference TRBV14 and TRBJ2-3): EAGVTQFPSHSVIEKGQTVTLRCDPISGHDNLYWYRRVMGKEIKFLLHFVKESKQDESGMPNNRFLAERTGGTYSTLKVQPAELEDSGVYFCASSDPREVGTDTQYFGPGTRLTVL.

This clone was observed a few times. The rearrangement uses TRBV28 and TRBJ2-2; no firm D call. From germline, CDR1 is MDHEN and CDR2 SYDVKM. Trimming took 5 bases from V and 7 from J, leaving 11 bases between them. This CDR3 is 13 amino acids long. DNA for the CDR3: TGTGCCAGCAGTATCGCCGGTGGCGGGGAGCTGTTTTTT. It is translated as CASSIAGGGELFF.

The chain links TRBV7-9 to TRBJ1-1; D not certain. V lost 5 bases and J lost 8, with 12 bases in between. The V gene's germline CDR1 is SEHNR and CDR2 FQNEAQ (reference sequence). The CDR3 length is 12 residues. In DNA form, the CDR3 reads TGTGCCAGCAGCCCTACTGCGCCCGAAGCTTTCTTT. Translating gives CASSPTAPEAFF.

The gene calls are TRBV5-1 and TRBJ1-3; D might be TRBD1 (5 bases). Germline CDR1 reads SGHRS; CDR2 reads YFSETQ. This CDR3 spans 17 amino acids. V was clipped by 1 base and J by 3 bases, with 17 bases between them. CDR3 loop: CASSLSPQVSFGNTIYF. CDR3 in DNA: TGCGCCAGCAGCTTGAGTCCACAGGTGTCCTTTGGAAACACCATATATTTT.

The V gene is TRBV30, the J gene TRBJ2-3, with 12 bases that match TRBD2. This CDR3 is built from 16 residues. The germline CDR1 and CDR2 sequences are GTSNPN and SVGIG (reference sequence). V was pared by 3 bases and J by 5 bases, with 9 bases of the junction left unmatched. CDR3 amino acids: CAWRFRASGRGDTQYF. The DNA for the CDR3 is TGTGCCTGGAGATTTAGGGCTAGCGGGAGGGGAGATACGCAGTATTTT.

This clone was found a few times. The chain couples TRBV5-1 to TRBJ2-2; 7 bases match TRBD1. Germline V gene sequence: CDR1 SGHRS, CDR2 YFSETQ. Trimming took 9 bases from V and 2 from J; bases not matched to a gene: 13. The CDR3 totals 16 residues. The CDR3 nucleotides are TGCGCCATCCGGGACAGTGAAAGTCTAAACACCGGGGAGCTGTTTTTT. Residues: CAIRDSESLNTGELFF.